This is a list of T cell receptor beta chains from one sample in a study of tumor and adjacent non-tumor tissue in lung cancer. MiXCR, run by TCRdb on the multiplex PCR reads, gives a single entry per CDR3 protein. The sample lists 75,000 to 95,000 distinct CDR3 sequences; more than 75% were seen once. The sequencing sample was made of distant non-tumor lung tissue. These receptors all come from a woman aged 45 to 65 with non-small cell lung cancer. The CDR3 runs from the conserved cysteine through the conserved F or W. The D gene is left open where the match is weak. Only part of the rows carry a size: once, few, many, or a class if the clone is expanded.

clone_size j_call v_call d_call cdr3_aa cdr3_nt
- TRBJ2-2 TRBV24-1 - CATSDLPPANTRDLFF TGTGCCACCAGTGATTTGCCCCCGGCGAACACCAGGGATCTGTTTTTT
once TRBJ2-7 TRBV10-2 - CAGRCDSYEQYF TGCGCCGGCAGGTGTGACTCCTACGAGCAGTACTTC
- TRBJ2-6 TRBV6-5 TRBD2 CASSFFSGRESSGANVLTF TGTGCCAGTAGTTTCTTCTCCGGGCGGGAGAGCTCTGGGGCCAACGTCCTGACTTTC
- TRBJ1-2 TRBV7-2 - CASSLGQVADYGYTF TGTGCCAGCAGCTTAGGCCAGGTAGCGGACTATGGCTACACCTTC
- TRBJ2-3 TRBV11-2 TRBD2 CASSIRLEGGKFGSDTQYF TGTGCCAGCAGCATCAGACTAGAGGGAGGGAAATTCGGCTCAGATACGCAGTACTTT
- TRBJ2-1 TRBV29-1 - CSVVPQGRGTYNEQFF TGCAGCGTTGTCCCCCAGGGACGCGGGACCTACAATGAGCAGTTCTTC
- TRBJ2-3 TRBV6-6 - CASTEDITTDALYF TGTGCTAGCACCGAAGACATTACCACAGATGCGCTGTATTTT
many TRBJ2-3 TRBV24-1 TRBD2 CATSGGSGTSATDTQYF TGTGCCACCAGCGGGGGGTCGGGGACTAGCGCCACAGATACGCAGTATTTT
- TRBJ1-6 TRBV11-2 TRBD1 CASSLDRGNSSLRF TGTGCTAGCAGCTTAGACAGGGGTAATTCATCCCTCCGCTTT
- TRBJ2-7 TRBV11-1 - CASNYRQTSYEQYF TGTGCCAGCAACTATCGACAGACTTCCTACGAACAGTACTTC
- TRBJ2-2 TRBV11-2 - CASSSEGSPATGDLVF TGCGCCAGCAGCTCAGAAGGGTCTCCGGCAACCGGTGACCTGGTTTTT
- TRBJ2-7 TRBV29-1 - CNAMDGGVYEQYF TGCAACGCGATGGACGGGGGAGTCTACGAGCAGTACTTC
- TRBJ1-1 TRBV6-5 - CASIKIGNTEVFF TGTGCCAGCATTAAGATAGGGAACACTGAAGTTTTCTTT
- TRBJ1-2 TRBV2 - CARSDRGVPVNYGYTF TGTGCCAGGAGTGACCGGGGAGTGCCCGTTAACTATGGCTACACCTTC
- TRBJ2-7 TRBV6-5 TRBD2 CASSTRGVARDYYELYF TGTGCCAGCAGTACCCGTGGCGTTGCGCGGGACTACTACGAGCTGTACTTC
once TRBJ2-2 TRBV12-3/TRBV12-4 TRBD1 CASSPGTGVDSGELSF TGTGCCAGCAGCCCCGGGACAGGGGTGGACAGCGGGGAGCTGTCTTTT
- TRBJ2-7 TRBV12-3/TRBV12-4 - CTSSLSARAYEQYF TGTACCAGCAGTTTATCGGCTAGGGCCTACGAGCAATACTTC
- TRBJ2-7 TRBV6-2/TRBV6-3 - CTTSYDKATSVKYF TGTACCACCAGTTACGACAAGGCGACCTCTGTGAAGTACTTC
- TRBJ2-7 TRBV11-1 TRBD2 CASSYSTGQREAEQYF TGTGCCAGCAGTTATTCCACGGGGCAGCGGGAGGCCGAGCAGTATTTC
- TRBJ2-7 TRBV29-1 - CSVPGRGAYDQYF TGCAGCGTACCGGGACGGGGGGCGTACGATCAGTACTTC
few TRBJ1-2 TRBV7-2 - CASSPQTQGVDYGYTF TGTGCCAGCAGCCCCCAAACGCAGGGTGTCGACTATGGCTACACCTTC
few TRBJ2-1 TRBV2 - CASSEWGFEQFF TGTGCCAGCAGTGAATGGGGGTTTGAGCAGTTCTTC
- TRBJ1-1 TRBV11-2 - CAINLEPGANTEAFF TGTGCCATCAATTTAGAGCCGGGGGCGAACACTGAAGCTTTCTTT
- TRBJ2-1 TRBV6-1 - CAGSEVDYNEQFF TGTGCCGGCAGTGAAGTGGACTACAATGAGCAGTTCTTC
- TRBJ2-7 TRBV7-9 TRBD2 CASSLESGGYEQYF TGTGCCAGCAGCTTAGAGAGCGGGGGCTACGAGCAGTACTTC
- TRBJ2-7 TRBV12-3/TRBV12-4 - CASSSQNEQYF TGTGCCAGTAGTTCCCAAAACGAGCAGTACTTC